These 20 T cell receptor beta chains were all obtained from the same sample, sequenced in a study of cytomegalovirus exposure and HLA in healthy donors. PCR employed 60 Vbeta and 13 Jbeta primers. Profiled with immunoSEQ multiplex PCR; TCRdb holds only in-frame clones, not every one. The sample records about 160,000 clones, 80% being singletons. Sequencing used PBMCs. Every receptor here comes from a male donor in good health and CMV-seropositive.

The genes are TRBV25-1 and TRBJ2-2, with D possibly matching TRBD2 (6 bases). Trimming removed 4 bases from V and 7 bases from J, with 10 bases in between. Germline V CDR1 and CDR2: MGHDK, SYGVNS. This CDR3 spans 13 amino acids. This CDR3 is CASSGLVVGELFF. The CDR3 bases are TGTGCCAGCAGTGGACTAGTAGTCGGGGAGCTGTTTTTT.

The chain couples TRBV6-1 to TRBJ2-7; 12 bases are a match to TRBD2. V lost 8 bases and J lost 3; bases outside the gene matches: 5. Germline loops: CDR1 MNHNS, CDR2 SASEGT. This CDR3 is 14 amino acids long. The CDR3 protein is CASGASGRDYEQYF. Here the CDR3 DNA reads TGTGCCAGCGGGGCTAGCGGGAGGGACTACGAGCAGTACTTC.

Of note for this clone: An end of the junction does not agree with germline; a read error may underlie this. This chain uses TRBV7-9 with TRBJ2-3; 9 positions match TRBD2. The germline V gene has CDR1 SEHNR and CDR2 FQNEAQ (reference sequence). The CDR3 has 15 residues. For the CDR3, the DNA is TGTTCCAGCAGCTTTAGCGGGAGACTCACAGATACGCAGTATTTT. Amino acids: CSSSFSGRLTDTQYF.

The chain recombines TRBV5-1 with TRBJ2-3, with 9 bases aligning to TRBD2. The length of the CDR3 is 16 residues. Germline trimming cut 2 bases from V and 1 base from J; bases unmatched to any gene: 5. The germline V gene encodes CDR1 SGHRS and CDR2 YFSETQ. CDR3 nucleotides: TGCGCCAGCAGCTTCTTAGCGGGAGAGCGCACAGATACGCAGTATTTT. Residues: CASSFLAGERTDTQYF.

The chain has TRBV7-9 and TRBJ1-1, with D maybe TRBD1 (5 bases). V lost 1 base and J lost 1, with 7 bases in between. The CDR3 consists of 14 residues. Looked up from germline, CDR1 is SEHNR and CDR2 is FQNEAQ (reference sequence). For the CDR3, the DNA is TGTGCCAGCAGCTTAGGCGGGGGGAACACTGAAGCTTTCTTT. Translating gives CASSLGGGNTEAFF.

J is TRBJ2-7 and V is TRBV20-1, with 7 positions matching TRBD1. Trimming cost V 7 bases and J 3 bases; bases outside gene matches: 3. CDR1 and CDR2 (germline): DFQATT, SNEGSKA (reference sequence). The CDR3 extends over 11 amino acids. CDR3 DNA sequence: TGCAGTGGGGACAGTCGCTACGAGCAGTACTTC. This translates into CSGDSRYEQYF.

CDR3 region: CASSFGTDIYEQYF. In DNA form, the CDR3 reads TGTGCCAGCAGCTTCGGGACAGACATCTACGAGCAGTACTTC. V usage is TRBV11-2 and J usage is TRBJ2-7; the match to TRBD1 covers 7 bases. V gave up 3 bases and J gave up 3 bases; unmatched junction bases: 5. This CDR3 is built from 14 residues. Looked up from germline, CDR1 is SGHAT and CDR2 is FQNNGV.

This clone was counted a single time. The chain carries TRBV7-3 and TRBJ2-3, with TRBD2 matching over 7 bases. From germline, CDR1 is SGHTA and CDR2 FQGTGA. The CDR3 is 14 residues long. V was pared by 5 bases and J by 4 bases, with 6 bases of the junction left unmatched. CDR3 residues: CASSASGGPDTQYF. The CDR3, as DNA: TGTGCCAGCAGCGCTTCGGGAGGTCCAGATACGCAGTATTTT.

This clone was seen a single time. The V and J genes are TRBV7-3 and TRBJ2-1, with 14 bases identical to TRBD2. There are 16 residues in the CDR3. The junction had 8 bases not matched to a gene; V was cut back by 5 bases and J by 8 bases. Germline V gene lookup returns CDR1 SGHTA and CDR2 FQGTGA. CDR3 region: CASSATGTSGGDEQFF. The CDR3 DNA reads TGTGCCAGCAGCGCAACGGGGACTAGCGGGGGCGATGAGCAGTTCTTC.

In nucleotides, the CDR3 is TGCGCCAGCAGCTTGGGGCAGGGGGTACCTAACACTGAAGCTTTCTTT. This codes for CASSLGQGVPNTEAFF. The chain links TRBV5-1 to TRBJ1-1; 7 positions match TRBD1. After removal of 0 bases from V and 2 bases from J, the junction contained 7 bases not matched to a gene. The CDR3 has 16 amino acids. Germline V lookup: CDR1 SGHRS, CDR2 YFSETQ.

The V gene is TRBV21-1, the J gene TRBJ2-5; no check of the table's D call, TRBD2, against the DNA was made. TRBV21-1 is a listed pseudogene. This CDR3 contains 18 residues. The CDR3 DNA reads as TGTGCCAGCAGCACGACCGGGACTAGCGAGCCGTCTCCAGAGACCCAGTACTTC. This sequence encodes CASSTTGTSEPSPETQYF.

On this clone itself: At one boundary the junction diverges from the germline segment, which might be a read error. The chain recombines TRBV28 with TRBJ2-2; D is undetermined. This CDR3 comprises 12 residues. Germline CDR1 MDHEN, CDR2 SYDVKM. The CDR3 reads CASTRNPGELFF. The CDR3 DNA sequence: TGTGCCAGTACCAGGAACCCCGGGGAGCTGTTTTTT.

V usage is TRBV5-6 and J usage is TRBJ2-1; 8 nucleotides agree with TRBD2. Germline CDR1 is SGHDT and CDR2 is YYEEEE. This CDR3 contains 15 residues. V was pared by 4 bases and J by 0 bases, with 3 bases of the junction left unmatched. DNA for the CDR3: TGTGCCAGCAGCCGCGGGAGGAGCTCCTACAATGAGCAGTTCTTC. It yields the protein CASSRGRSSYNEQFF.

The chain employs TRBV7-2 and TRBJ1-2; D unclear. The ends were cut back, 6 bases at V and 4 bases at J, with 9 bases in the middle. The germline V gene encodes CDR1 SGHTA and CDR2 FQGNSA. This CDR3 contains 12 residues. CDR3 region: CASRRTLYGYTF. In DNA form, the CDR3 reads TGTGCCAGCAGGCGAACTCTCTATGGCTACACCTTC.

This clone came up once. The chain uses TRBV5-6 and TRBJ1-4, with D unclear. The CDR3 contains 13 residues. Deletions cut 0 bases from V and 4 bases from J, with 4 bases between. CDR1 is SGHDT and CDR2 is YYEEEE in the germline V gene. The CDR3 coding sequence is TGTGCCAGCAGCTTGGCGGGTAATGAAAAACTGTTTTTT. Protein sequence: CASSLAGNEKLFF.

The gene calls are TRBV7-6 and TRBJ1-5; D unclear. Germline V lookup: CDR1 SGHVS, CDR2 FNYEAQ. CDR3 size: 15 residues. Trimming pared 3 bases from V and 8 bases from J, leaving 17 bases between. CDR3 nucleotides: TGTGCCAGCAGCTTGGGTCTCGGGGTCGAAGAGCCCCAGCATTTT. It translates to CASSLGLGVEEPQHF.

The V gene is TRBV4-1, the J gene TRBJ1-1, with a weak D call TRBD1 (6 bases). V lost 4 bases and J lost 4, with 16 bases in between. CDR1 and CDR2 from the germline V gene are MGHRA and YSYEKL. This CDR3 is built from 15 residues. This CDR3 reads CASSRIARGGTEAFF. The CDR3 coding sequence is TGCGCCAGCAGCCGCATAGCTAGGGGGGGCACTGAAGCTTTCTTT.

This clone was observed a few times. This chain connects TRBV6-6 to TRBJ1-6, with D tentatively TRBD1 (6 bases). Trimming removed 2 bases from V and 7 bases from J, with 12 bases in between. The CDR3 sequence is 15 residues long. Germline CDR1 MNHNY, CDR2 SVGAGI (reference sequence). This CDR3 is CASSYTQGLNSPLHF. DNA for the CDR3: TGTGCCAGCAGTTACACGCAGGGGTTGAATTCACCCCTCCACTTT.

The rearrangement links TRBV10-3 to TRBJ2-2, with 9 bases lining up with TRBD2. The CDR3 has 16 residues. The V gene's germline CDR1 is ENHRY and CDR2 SYGVKD. The J segment lost 4 bases and the V segment lost 7 bases, leaving 10 bases of the junction unmatched. The CDR3 DNA follows: TGTGCCATCAAGGTAGCGGGAGACGGGGCCACCGGGGAGCTGTTTTTT. Its translation: CAIKVAGDGATGELFF.

The rearrangement links TRBV7-2 to TRBJ2-7; TRBD2 matches at 8 bases. V lost 5 bases to trimming and J lost 1 base; unmatched junction nucleotides: 4. CDR1 is SGHTA and CDR2 is FQGNSA in the germline V gene. CDR3 length: 14 residues. The CDR3 reads CASSMGLGSYEQYF. CDR3 in DNA: TGTGCCAGCAGCATGGGACTAGGATCCTACGAGCAGTACTTC.